The clone carrying this TCR beta chain has ten or more counts. The antigen is unknown. The CDR3 is made up of 15 amino acids. Germline V gives CDR1 LNHNV, CDR2 YYDKDF (reference sequence). After removal of 1 base from V and 2 bases from J, the junction contained 1 base not matched to a gene. Amplified regions were TCR beta CDR3 sequences from RNA transcripts. Primed by the HTBI set, a first-round RT-PCR was run on the TCR CDR3. TCRdb re-called the multiplex PCR reads through MiXCR, storing one row per CDR3 protein. The sample includes 450,000 to 700,000 distinct CDR3 sequences, about 45% seen only once; the top ten take about 8.3%. These data come from a study of T cells in Graves' hyperthyroidism and ophthalmopathy. Whole-study results and caveats: In the analysis, a 13 V-J model separated ophthalmopathy from stable hyperthyroidism.

V usage is TRBV15 and J usage is TRBJ2-5; 10 bases map to TRBD1. The sequencing sample was made of peripheral blood or thyroid tissue (not recorded which). The sequence came from a young woman with Graves' hyperthyroidism. In DNA form, the CDR3 reads TGTGCCACCAGCAGAGGGACAGGGGGGCAAGAGACCCAGTACTTC. As protein: CATSRGTGGQETQYF.